This TCR beta chain was profiled in a study of chemoradiotherapy in HPV16-positive cancers. Study results and limitations: In HPV16-positive patients, HPV-responsive T-cell expansion tracked better recurrence-free survival. Non-HPV-specific T cells did not expand in tumors during treatment, whereas candidate HPV-specific clones and E7-related motifs did. The functional HPV-specific definition rests on just two HPV16-positive patients.

Samples were taken several times over chemoradiotherapy. Trimming took off 7 bases at V and 0 bases at J, with 12 bases between the two ends. Germline values: CDR1 LGHNT, CDR2 FRNRAP. The CDR3 covers 15 residues. With regard to this clone: Antigen specificity is unknown.

Assay: immunoSEQ multiplex PCR; the TCRdb copy retains only in-frame clones and omits some. This table holds about 21,000 clones, 75% to 90% found once. This TCR came from a human donor with HPV-associated anogenital cancer. V is TRBV12-5 and J is TRBJ2-2, with no clear D. The input for sequencing was blood, taken from a patient who underwent chemoradiotherapy. The CDR3 loop is CASVPEQTNTGELFF. The CDR3 nucleotides are TGTGCTAGTGTCCCGGAACAAACGAACACCGGGGAGCTGTTTTTT.